Included here is one TCR beta chain sequence, with context. Its matching antigen is unknown. Germline loops: CDR1 SGHTA, CDR2 FQGNSA. Trimming took 1 base from V and 3 from J, leaving 7 bases between them. CDR3 length: 14 amino acids. This entry belongs to a study of neurological immune-mediated disorders. Synthesis of cDNA was accomplished via 5'RACE employing 10-nucleotide random UMIs. Every sequencing run generated in excess of 170 million TCR-beta sequences. These sequences covered 15-18 subjects. TCRdb passed the 5' RACE reads through MiXCR, listing each CDR3 protein once. The table lists roughly 47,000 distinct CDR3 sequences, 4.5% of them singletons. Findings and caveats of the study: The greatest TCR clonal expansion occurred in HTLV-1-associated myelopathy and the least in multiple sclerosis, which fell below healthy controls. CDR3 amino acid sequences found in expanded clones were never shared across subjects, suggesting private repertoires in all groups.

Sequenced sample: PBMCs. The chain uses TRBV7-2 and TRBJ1-5; D not resolved. The sequence was collected from an older woman with multiple sclerosis. CDR3 amino acids: CASSLDRNNQPQHF. The CDR3 DNA is TGTGCCAGCAGCTTAGATCGGAACAATCAGCCCCAGCATTTT.